The clone carrying this TCR beta chain appeared a few times. V shed 2 bases and J shed 5 bases, with 9 bases lying between them. CDR3 size: 13 residues. Original methodology: Amplified reference gene primers provided the basis for estimating nucleated cell counts. Data came from immunoSEQ multiplex PCR; TCRdb stores just in-frame clones and leaves some out. V, J and clone size were drawn from that table, and D and trimming were deduced from the DNA. The sample lists 150,000 or so clones, approximately 84% occurring once. This record comes from a study of blood T cell repertoires in COVID-19. Study in general: Specimens from acute and convalescent COVID-19 originated in the United States, Italy and Spain. The cDNA or gDNA used as material had been derived from T cells, B-cell-depleted T cells, or PBMCs.

The sequence was obtained from a woman aged 60 to 75 with acute or convalescent COVID-19. The sequenced sample was peripheral blood. The chain carries TRBV12-3 or TRBV12-4 and TRBJ1-1; TRBD1 might be the D (6 bases). The CDR3 loop is CASSLIQGTEAFF. Here the CDR3 DNA reads TGTGCCAGCAGTTTAATCCAGGGGACTGAAGCTTTCTTT.